This T cell receptor (beta chain) was observed in a study of cytomegalovirus exposure and HLA in healthy donors. Broader study findings: A missense variant in DCLRE1C was later tied to TCR beta V- and J-gene trimming. The later analysis indicated that the majority of CMV-associated TCR beta chains appeared HLA-restricted.

This CDR3 is built from 17 residues. Germline V gene lookup returns CDR1 LNHDA and CDR2 SQIVND (reference sequence). Trimming cost V 0 bases and J 4 bases, with 16 bases left between them. A note on this clone: Its antigen is as yet unknown.

PCR was performed using 60 Vbeta and 13 Jbeta primers. The repertoire was sequenced with immunoSEQ multiplex PCR; TCRdb's copy has only in-frame clones and lacks some. The repertoire holds 90,000 to 120,000 clones, with 74% as singletons. The specimen sequenced was PBMCs. The source of this sequence is a woman between 35 and 50 years old in good health and CMV-seropositive. V and J are TRBV19 and TRBJ1-5; D uncertain. The CDR3 sequence is CASSIEGRRAPNQPQHF. The DNA for the CDR3 is TGTGCCAGTAGTATAGAGGGTCGGCGGGCCCCGAATCAGCCCCAGCATTTT.